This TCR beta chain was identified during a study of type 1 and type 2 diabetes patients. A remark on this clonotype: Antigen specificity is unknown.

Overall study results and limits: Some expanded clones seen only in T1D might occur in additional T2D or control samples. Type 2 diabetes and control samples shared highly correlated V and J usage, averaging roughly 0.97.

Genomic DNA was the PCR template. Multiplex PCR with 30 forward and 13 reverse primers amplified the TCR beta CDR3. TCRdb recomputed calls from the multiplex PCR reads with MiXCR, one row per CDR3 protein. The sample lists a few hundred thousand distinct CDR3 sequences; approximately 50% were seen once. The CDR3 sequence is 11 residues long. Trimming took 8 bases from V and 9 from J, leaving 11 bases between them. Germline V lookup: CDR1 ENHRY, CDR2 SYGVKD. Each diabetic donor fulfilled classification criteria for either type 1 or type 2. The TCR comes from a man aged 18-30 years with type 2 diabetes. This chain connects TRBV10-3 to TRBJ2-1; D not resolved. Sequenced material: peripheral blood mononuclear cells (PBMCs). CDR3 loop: CAIGSEGEQFF. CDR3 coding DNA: TGTGCCATCGGGTCAGAAGGTGAGCAGTTCTTC.